A selection of T cell receptor beta chains follows, all from one sample in a study of cytomegalovirus exposure and HLA in healthy donors. The assay was immunoSEQ multiplex PCR, and TCRdb's table has in-frame clones only and misses some. The sample lists 110,000 to 150,000 clones, about three quarters occurring once. The specimen was PBMCs. Receptors originate from a female donor in good health and CMV-seronegative. CDR3s include the opening cysteine and the closing phenylalanine or tryptophan. The D gene is left open where the match is weak. Where a row states a size, it is once, few, many or the class of an expanded clone; other rows omit it.

J gene: TRBJ1-4; V gene: TRBV18; clone size: few; D gene: TRBD1; CDR3 protein: CASSPRGPQEKLFF; CDR3 DNA: TGTGCCAGCTCGCCCAGGGGGCCACAAGAAAAACTGTTTTTT
J gene: TRBJ2-1; V gene: TRBV19; clone size: .; D gene: TRBD2; CDR3 protein: CASVGTSGISSYNEQFF; CDR3 DNA: TGTGCCAGTGTGGGGACTAGCGGGATTAGCTCCTACAATGAGCAGTTCTTC
J gene: TRBJ2-2; V gene: TRBV11-3; clone size: .; D gene: .; CDR3 protein: CASSPESVGTGELFF; CDR3 DNA: TGTGCCAGCAGCCCTGAGTCGGTCGGCACCGGGGAGCTGTTTTTT
J gene: TRBJ2-6; V gene: TRBV7-9; clone size: .; D gene: TRBD1; CDR3 protein: CASSPPGTGSAGANVLTF; CDR3 DNA: TGTGCCAGCAGCCCACCCGGGACAGGGAGCGCTGGGGCCAACGTCCTGACTTTC
J gene: TRBJ2-2; V gene: TRBV5-1; clone size: .; D gene: TRBD1; CDR3 protein: CASSLAVGQGSPGELFF; CDR3 DNA: TGCGCCAGCAGCTTGGCCGTGGGACAGGGGTCACCCGGGGAGCTGTTTTTT
J gene: TRBJ2-1; V gene: TRBV21-1; clone size: .; D gene: .; CDR3 protein: CASSKGLAELANHNEQFF; CDR3 DNA: TGTGCCAGCAGCAAGGGACTAGCCGAGCTTGCTAATCACAATGAGCAGTTCTTC
J gene: TRBJ2-3; V gene: TRBV2; clone size: .; D gene: TRBD1; CDR3 protein: CASGSGRGRLGTDTQYF; CDR3 DNA: TGTGCCAGCGGGAGCGGCAGGGGGCGGTTAGGCACAGATACGCAGTATTTT
J gene: TRBJ1-4; V gene: TRBV7-9; clone size: .; D gene: TRBD1; CDR3 protein: CASSLDGGTANEKLFF; CDR3 DNA: TGTGCCAGCAGCTTAGATGGGGGGACAGCAAATGAAAAACTGTTTTTT
J gene: TRBJ1-1; V gene: TRBV7-2; clone size: .; D gene: .; CDR3 protein: CASSLGPIDEAFF; CDR3 DNA: TGTGCCAGCAGCTTAGGTCCGATAGATGAAGCTTTCTTT
J gene: TRBJ1-3; V gene: TRBV6-5; clone size: .; D gene: .; CDR3 protein: CASSGEQGSGNTIYF; CDR3 DNA: TGTGCCAGCAGCGGTGAACAGGGCTCTGGAAACACCATATATTTT
J gene: TRBJ2-1; V gene: TRBV2; clone size: once; D gene: .; CDR3 protein: CASRLNYNEQFF; CDR3 DNA: TGTGCCAGCAGACTGAATTACAATGAGCAGTTCTTC
J gene: TRBJ1-2; V gene: TRBV30; clone size: .; D gene: .; CDR3 protein: CAWTLGVENYGYTF; CDR3 DNA: TGTGCCTGGACTCTCGGGGTTGAGAACTATGGCTACACCTTC
J gene: TRBJ1-2; V gene: TRBV10-3; clone size: .; D gene: .; CDR3 protein: CAISEGGGAGYGYTF; CDR3 DNA: TGTGCCATCAGTGAGGGGGGGGGCGCTGGCTATGGCTACACCTTC
J gene: TRBJ2-3; V gene: TRBV6-5; clone size: .; D gene: TRBD2; CDR3 protein: CASRGLAGEGDTQYF; CDR3 DNA: TGTGCCAGCAGGGGACTAGCGGGGGAGGGAGATACGCAGTATTTT
J gene: TRBJ1-2; V gene: TRBV5-1; clone size: .; D gene: .; CDR3 protein: CASSLDASVPDGYTF; CDR3 DNA: TGCGCCAGCAGCCTGGACGCTAGTGTTCCCGATGGCTACACCTTC
J gene: TRBJ1-5; V gene: TRBV27; clone size: once; D gene: TRBD1; CDR3 protein: CASSPWTGGANQPQHF; CDR3 DNA: TGTGCCAGCAGTCCTTGGACAGGGGGCGCCAATCAGCCCCAGCATTTT
J gene: TRBJ1-5; V gene: TRBV5-1; clone size: .; D gene: TRBD1; CDR3 protein: CASSLGPDRVLSNQPQHF; CDR3 DNA: TGCGCCAGCAGCTTGGGGCCCGACAGGGTCCTTAGCAATCAGCCCCAGCATTTT
J gene: TRBJ1-1; V gene: TRBV30; clone size: .; D gene: .; CDR3 protein: CAWTTSGVEAFF; CDR3 DNA: TGTGCCTGGACCACCTCAGGGGTTGAGGCTTTCTTT
J gene: TRBJ2-5; V gene: TRBV19; clone size: .; D gene: TRBD1; CDR3 protein: CASSAEATTGGYEQYF; CDR3 DNA: TGTGCCAGTAGTGCCGAGGCTACGACAGGGGGGTATGAGCAGTACTTC
J gene: TRBJ1-5; V gene: TRBV5-6; clone size: .; D gene: TRBD1; CDR3 protein: CASSLTGGIPSNQPQHF; CDR3 DNA: TGTGCCAGCAGCCTGACAGGGGGTATACCAAGCAATCAGCCCCAGCATTTT
J gene: TRBJ2-7; V gene: TRBV27; clone size: .; D gene: .; CDR3 protein: CASSLTGQGLTYEQYF; CDR3 DNA: TGTGCCAGCAGTTTAACGGGGCAGGGGCTCACCTACGAGCAGTACTTC
J gene: TRBJ1-1; V gene: TRBV6-1; clone size: .; D gene: .; CDR3 protein: CASSGTPNTEAFF; CDR3 DNA: TGTGCCAGTTCCGGGACACCTAACACTGAAGCTTTCTTT
J gene: TRBJ2-1; V gene: TRBV4-1; clone size: once; D gene: TRBD2; CDR3 protein: CASSQEPGTSGNEQFF; CDR3 DNA: TGCGCCAGCAGCCAGGAACCGGGGACTAGCGGTAATGAGCAGTTCTTC
J gene: TRBJ2-2; V gene: TRBV7-3; clone size: few; D gene: .; CDR3 protein: CASSLVKGTGELFF; CDR3 DNA: TGTGCCAGCAGCTTAGTTAAGGGGACCGGGGAGCTGTTTTTT
J gene: TRBJ1-5; V gene: TRBV18; clone size: .; D gene: TRBD1; CDR3 protein: CASSPRTEGAAQPQHF; CDR3 DNA: TGTGCCAGCTCACCCAGGACAGAGGGGGCTGCTCAGCCCCAGCATTTT
J gene: TRBJ2-3; V gene: TRBV14; clone size: few; D gene: .; CDR3 protein: CASSSRGGNSYTDTQYF; CDR3 DNA: TGTGCCAGCAGCTCACGAGGGGGTAACAGTTACACAGATACGCAGTATTTT
J gene: TRBJ2-7; V gene: TRBV21-1; clone size: .; D gene: .; CDR3 protein: CASNHPDRSSYEQYF; CDR3 DNA: TGTGCCAGCAATCACCCGGACAGAAGCTCCTACGAGCAGTACTTT
J gene: TRBJ1-1; V gene: TRBV27; clone size: .; D gene: .; CDR3 protein: CASSLSRAGKTEAFF; CDR3 DNA: TGTGCCAGCAGTTTATCGCGGGCGGGGAAAACTGAAGCTTTCTTT
J gene: TRBJ2-5; V gene: TRBV7-6; clone size: .; D gene: .; CDR3 protein: CASSPTTHPRETQYF; CDR3 DNA: TGTGCCAGCAGCCCGACGACTCACCCGAGGGAGACCCAGTACTTC
J gene: TRBJ1-1; V gene: TRBV29-1; clone size: .; D gene: .; CDR3 protein: CSVGFMGRGTEAFF; CDR3 DNA: TGCAGCGTTGGGTTTATGGGTAGGGGGACTGAAGCTTTCTTT
J gene: TRBJ2-7; V gene: TRBV5-1; clone size: few; D gene: .; CDR3 protein: CASSGPEQYF; CDR3 DNA: TGCGCCAGCAGCGGGCCGGAGCAGTACTTC
J gene: TRBJ1-2; V gene: TRBV28; clone size: .; D gene: TRBD1; CDR3 protein: CASRVTGAPAGGYTF; CDR3 DNA: TGTGCCAGCAGAGTAACAGGGGCCCCCGCGGGTGGCTACACCTTC